Below are 27 T cell receptor beta chains sequenced from a single sample in a study of T-cell reconstitution after alpha-beta-depleted transplantation in children. Construction of the TCRbeta library involved unique molecular identifiers. TCRdb reanalysed the PCR reads using MiXCR and keeps one entry per CDR3 protein. The table lists about 980,000 distinct CDR3 sequences, roughly 29% of them singletons. The sample here was PBMCs, mostly from graft donor cells, taken 360 days after TCRalphabeta/CD19-depleted stem cell transplant. These receptor sequences come from a boy less than two years old who had a stem cell transplant for SCID, so the T cells may come from the graft donor.

This clonotype was seen a handful of times. The chain employs TRBV20-1 and TRBJ1-5; 9 bases align to TRBD1. The CDR3 is 14 amino acids. Germline V gene data show CDR1 as DFQATT and CDR2 as SNEGSKA (reference sequence). Trimming took 6 bases from V and 6 from J; bases not matched to a gene: 9. CDR3: CSAEEQGALQPQHF. The CDR3 DNA sequence: TGCAGTGCGGAAGAACAGGGGGCCCTTCAGCCCCAGCATTTT.

The chain couples TRBV20-1 to TRBJ2-2, with D uncertain. This CDR3 has 13 residues. Deletions cut 7 bases from V and 0 bases from J, with 9 bases between. Germline CDR1 DFQATT, CDR2 SNEGSKA (reference sequence). The CDR3 is CSVAHANTGELFF. The CDR3 nucleotides are TGCAGTGTAGCTCACGCGAACACCGGGGAGCTGTTTTTT.

This clonotype showed up just a few times. The chain carries TRBV19 and TRBJ2-7; 7 positions agree with TRBD1. V lost 3 bases and J lost 6; bases outside the gene matches: 2. Germline lookup yields CDR1 LNHDA and CDR2 SQIVND (reference sequence). CDR3 length equals 12 residues. CDR3 region: CASSIPGGEQYF. CDR3 nucleotide sequence: TGTGCCAGTAGTATTCCAGGGGGCGAGCAGTACTTC.

The rearrangement uses TRBV12-3 or TRBV12-4 and TRBJ2-1, with 10 nucleotides matching TRBD2. The CDR3 totals 15 residues. V shed 10 bases and J 5 bases; nucleotides not matched to a gene: 11. CDR3 in amino acids: CAIPIGLAGDNEQFF. Here the CDR3 DNA reads TGTGCCATTCCGATTGGGCTAGCGGGGGACAATGAGCAGTTCTTC.

This clonotype is a singleton in its sample. Sequence at one end of the junction differs from germline and may be a read error. The CDR3 reads CATGRGQAGYNEQFF. CDR3 nucleotide sequence: TGTGCCACCGGCAGAGGACAGGCGGGGTACAATGAGCAGTTCTTC. The J gene is TRBJ2-1, the V gene TRBV15; TRBD1 is a possible D gene (7 bases). CDR3 length equals 15 residues. The germline V gene encodes CDR1 LNHNV and CDR2 YYDKDF (reference sequence).

This clonotype was observed a few times. V gene TRBV7-2 combines with J gene TRBJ2-5; the D gene is possibly TRBD2 (5 bases). Germline CDR1 reads SGHTA; CDR2 reads FQGNSA. Trimming pared 0 bases from V and 2 bases from J, leaving 7 bases between. This CDR3 region has 14 residues. As DNA, the CDR3 is TGTGCCAGCAGCTTAGCTCAGCGGCAAGAGACCCAGTACTTC. Translation gives CASSLAQRQETQYF.

This sequence joins TRBV4-1 and TRBJ2-4; unclear D gene. This CDR3 spans 15 amino acids. Trimming pared 5 bases from V and 0 bases from J, leaving 11 bases between. From germline, CDR1 is MGHRA and CDR2 YSYEKL. The CDR3 sequence: CASSWEGVAKNIQYF. The CDR3 bases are TGCGCCAGCAGCTGGGAAGGCGTAGCCAAAAACATTCAGTACTTC.

In this sample, this clonotype turned up a few times. This chain joins TRBV27 and TRBJ2-3; D ambiguous. V shed 7 bases and J shed 2 bases, with 10 bases lying between them. This CDR3 is 13 amino acids long. Germline V gene data show CDR1 as MNHEY and CDR2 as SMNVEV (reference sequence). The CDR3 bases are TGTGCCAGCAAAAGGGTAGACACAGATACGCAGTATTTT. It specifies CASKRVDTDTQYF.

The rearrangement joins TRBV4-1 to TRBJ2-7; 7 bases are a match to TRBD2. The CDR3 has 14 residues. Germline lookup yields CDR1 MGHRA and CDR2 YSYEKL. Losses at the gene ends were 3 bases for V and 1 base for J; bases not matched to a gene: 3. This CDR3 reads CASSHLGGSYEQYF. CDR3 bases: TGCGCCAGCAGCCACCTCGGGGGGTCCTACGAGCAGTACTTC.

This clonotype was seen only a few times. The genes are TRBV27 and TRBJ2-7, with 10 bases that match TRBD1. V shed 6 bases, J shed 0 bases, and the junction held 5 bases outside the gene matches. The germline CDR1 and CDR2 sequences are MNHEY and SMNVEV (reference sequence). The CDR3 totals 15 residues. The CDR3 DNA sequence: TGTGCCAGCAGGGGACAGGGGTTACCCTCCTACGAGCAGTACTTC. Its protein product is CASRGQGLPSYEQYF.

The chain uses TRBV5-1 and TRBJ1-4; 8 bases map to TRBD1. There are 12 residues in the CDR3. Germline values: CDR1 SGHRS, CDR2 YFSETQ. V lost 4 bases and J lost 11; bases outside the gene matches: 4. CDR3 loop: CASSDYRGKLFF. The CDR3 nucleotides are TGCGCCAGCAGCGACTACAGGGGGAAACTGTTTTTT.

V is TRBV7-8 and J is TRBJ2-2, with 8 bases matching TRBD1. Trimming removed 4 bases from V and 1 base from J; junction bases left unmatched: 5. The CDR3 has 16 residues. Germline CDR1 SGHVS, CDR2 FQNEAQ. The DNA for the CDR3 is TGTGCCAGCAGCTCGTGGACAGGGAGGAACACCGGGGAGCTGTTTTTT. This translates into CASSSWTGRNTGELFF.

The chain employs TRBV2 and TRBJ1-1; D remains ambiguous. CDR1 and CDR2 from the germline V gene are SNHLY and FYNNEI. Trimming cost V 2 bases and J 7 bases, with 11 bases left between them. The CDR3 covers 13 residues. The CDR3 sequence: CASSERSAIEAFF. The CDR3 coding sequence is TGTGCCAGCAGTGAAAGAAGCGCGATTGAAGCTTTCTTT.

The table lists this clonotype with a few counts. The J gene is TRBJ2-1, the V gene TRBV12-3 or TRBV12-4; possibly TRBD2 for D (6 bases). The CDR3 loop spans 15 amino acids. Deletions cut 3 bases from V and 2 bases from J, with 11 bases between. The CDR3 region is CASSFRDSTYNEQFF. The CDR3 DNA sequence: TGTGCCAGCAGTTTTAGGGACTCTACCTACAATGAGCAGTTCTTC.

Only a few counts were recorded for this clonotype. The rearrangement uses TRBV7-2 and TRBJ2-3; TRBD2 is a possible D gene (6 bases). This CDR3 region has 14 residues. The germline CDR1 and CDR2 sequences are SGHTA and FQGNSA. The V and J ends lost 5 bases and 10 bases respectively, with 19 bases between them. CDR3: CASSHRDLFSSQYF. DNA for the CDR3: TGTGCCAGCAGCCACCGGGACTTGTTCTCCTCGCAGTATTTT. The complete variable domain, with remaining parts taken from reference TRBV7-2 and TRBJ2-3, reads GAGVSQSPSNKVTEKGKDVELRCDPISGHTALYWYRQSLGQGLEFLIYFQGNSAPDKSGLPSDRFSAERTGGSVSTLTIQRTQQEDSAVYLCASSHRDLFSSQYFGPGTRLTVL.

The chain links TRBV27 to TRBJ2-7; TRBD1 might be the D (6 bases). This CDR3 contains 14 residues. Per the germline V gene, CDR1 is MNHEY and CDR2 is SMNVEV (reference sequence). The V end lost 7 bases, the J end lost 3 bases, and 16 bases lay between the germline ends. As DNA, the CDR3 is TGTGCCAGCACCCCCAGGGGTGGCAGCTACGAGCAGTACTTC. Translated, it gives CASTPRGGSYEQYF.

The rearrangement uses TRBV5-1 and TRBJ2-1; either TRBD1 or TRBD2 may supply D (6 bases each). V shed 4 bases and J shed 12 bases, with 14 bases lying between them. The CDR3 totals 12 residues. The germline CDR1 and CDR2 sequences are SGHRS and YFSETQ. CDR3 region: CASSPGAQGQFF. The CDR3 region has the DNA TGCGCCAGCAGCCCGGGGGCGCAGGGGCAGTTCTTC.

This clonotype has only a few counts. This chain connects TRBV5-1 to TRBJ1-1, with a weak D call TRBD1 (5 bases). Trimming removed 5 bases from V and 7 bases from J, with 18 bases in between. The CDR3 covers 14 residues. The V gene's germline CDR1 is SGHRS and CDR2 YFSETQ. This chain's CDR3 is CASRYLEGPFEAFF. DNA for the CDR3: TGCGCCAGCAGATACCTCGAGGGGCCCTTTGAAGCTTTCTTT.

The chain carries TRBV19 and TRBJ2-1; 7 bases match TRBD1. Germline-derived CDR1 and CDR2 are LNHDA and SQIVND (reference sequence). This CDR3 has 17 residues. With 6 bases clipped from V and 4 bases from J, the junction kept 15 bases outside the gene matches. CDR3 coding DNA: TGTGCCAGTAGCACCCGGGACAGCTTTCCCTCTTACAATGAGCAGTTCTTC. Amino acids: CASSTRDSFPSYNEQFF.

This clonotype came up a few times. The V call is TRBV5-1, the J call TRBJ2-3; D gene ambiguous. CDR1 and CDR2 (germline): SGHRS, YFSETQ. V lost 0 bases to trimming and J lost 2 bases, with 4 bases between them. The CDR3 contains 13 residues. The CDR3 loop is CASSLVTTDTQYF. The CDR3 DNA reads TGCGCCAGCAGCTTGGTCACCACAGATACGCAGTATTTT.

J is TRBJ1-4 and V is TRBV7-8; D is ambiguous. Trimming pared 1 base from V and 0 bases from J, leaving 12 bases between. The CDR3 totals 17 residues. Germline assignment: CDR1 SGHVS and CDR2 FQNEAQ. Written as DNA, the CDR3 is TGTGCCAGCAGCTTAGTGGTCATCGGCGCAACTAATGAAAAACTGTTTTTT. Amino acid sequence: CASSLVVIGATNEKLFF. Together with reference TRBV7-8 and TRBJ1-4, the CDR3 gives the full variable domain: GAGVSQSPRYKVAKRGQDVALRCDPISGHVSLFWYQQALGQGPEFLTYFQNEAQLDKSGLPSDRFFAERPEGSVSTLKIQRTQQEDSAVYLCASSLVVIGATNEKLFFGSGTQLSVL.

This clonotype came up a few times. This sequence joins TRBV20-1 and TRBJ2-3; 8 nucleotides agree with TRBD2. The junction had 9 bases not matched to a gene; V was cut back by 1 base and J by 6 bases. This CDR3 spans 15 amino acids. Germline V lookup: CDR1 DFQATT, CDR2 SNEGSKA (reference sequence). CDR3: CSARGPGLEGDTQYF. The CDR3 bases are TGCAGTGCTAGAGGACCGGGACTAGAGGGGGATACGCAGTATTTT.

This clonotype was seen only a few times. The V and J genes are TRBV20-1 and TRBJ2-1, with 10 bases matching TRBD1. The V and J ends lost 5 bases and 4 bases, in that order; junction bases with no gene match: 8. Germline V gene lookup returns CDR1 DFQATT and CDR2 SNEGSKA (reference sequence). The CDR3 has 15 residues. For the CDR3, the DNA is TGCAGTGCTCGAAGACAGGGGGCTTTATACAATGAGCAGTTCTTC. Its translation is CSARRQGALYNEQFF.

This chain's CDR3 is CASSATSWGTDTQYF. The CDR3 DNA is TGTGCCAGCAGCGCTACTAGTTGGGGCACAGATACGCAGTATTTT. This chain uses TRBV9 with TRBJ2-3, with TRBD2 as a possible D gene (5 bases). The CDR3 consists of 15 residues. CDR1 and CDR2 (germline): SGDLS, YYNGEE. Trimming cost V 3 bases and J 1 base, with 12 bases left between them.

This clonotype has a handful of counts. This chain joins TRBV5-1 and TRBJ1-1, with TRBD1 matching over 7 bases. The trim removed 4 bases at V and 1 base at J, leaving 7 bases unmatched. This CDR3 is 15 amino acids long. Germline loops: CDR1 SGHRS, CDR2 YFSETQ. The CDR3, as DNA: TGCGCCAGCAGCCCGGGACAGACAGGGAACACTGAAGCTTTCTTT. The encoded protein is CASSPGQTGNTEAFF. Full variable domain (rest looked up from reference TRBV5-1 and TRBJ1-1): KAGVTQTPRYLIKTRGQQVTLSCSPISGHRSVSWYQQTPGQGLQFLFEYFSETQRNKGNFPGRFSGRQFSNSRSEMNVSTLELGDSALYLCASSPGQTGNTEAFFGQGTRLTVV.

The rearrangement uses TRBV3-1 and TRBJ2-1; D is perhaps TRBD1 or TRBD2 (5 bases each). Germline-derived CDR1 and CDR2 are LGHDT and YNNKEL (reference sequence). V was cut by 0 bases and J by 2 bases, with 14 bases left in between. The CDR3 is 17 amino acids. The CDR3 nucleotides are TGTGCCAGCAGCCAAGATAGGCCCAGGGACGCCTACAATGAGCAGTTCTTC. Translation gives CASSQDRPRDAYNEQFF.

This chain connects TRBV12-3 or TRBV12-4 to TRBJ1-6; maybe TRBD1 (5 bases). V was clipped by 4 bases and J by 9 bases, with 10 bases between them. The CDR3 has 13 amino acids. The CDR3 DNA sequence: TGTGCCAGCAGTTCGCCAGGGATTTCACCCCTCCACTTT. This encodes CASSSPGISPLHF.